This T cell receptor beta chain emerged from a study of T cell repertoires in cytomegalovirus infection. Study at large: CMV infection and matching HLA type were both indicated by public TCR beta signatures. Study observations and caveats: CMV carriers having the relevant HLA were flagged by cumulative public TCR beta family frequency. In two of eight donors, the top clonotype was HLA-C-restricted CMV-specific.

CDR1 is MDHEN and CDR2 is SYDVKM in the germline V gene. Trimming removed 5 bases from V and 2 bases from J, with 13 bases in between. The CDR3 is 15 amino acids. This clonotype appeared many times. Antigen specificity is unknown. TCRdb passed the reads through MiXCR, listing each CDR3 protein once. Of approximately 500,000 distinct CDR3 sequences listed, 16% were seen once; the top ten hold around 25%. The gene calls are TRBV28 and TRBJ1-5; D might be TRBD1 (6 bases). The specimen sequenced was CD8+ T cells from PBMCs. The receptor was isolated from a human donor in good health (CMV status not recorded). Some clones in this sample may be carry-over from other donors' samples. The CDR3 DNA reads TGTGCCAGCAGTCCGAGGGGGTCTGGCAATCAGCCCCAGCATTTT. It encodes CASSPRGSGNQPQHF. Full variable domain (remainder filled in from reference TRBV28 and TRBJ1-5): DVKVTQSSRYLVKRTGEKVFLECVQDMDHENMFWYRQDPGLGLRLIYFSYDVKMKEKGDIPEGYSVSREKKERFSLILESASTNQTSMYLCASSPRGSGNQPQHFGDGTRLSIL.